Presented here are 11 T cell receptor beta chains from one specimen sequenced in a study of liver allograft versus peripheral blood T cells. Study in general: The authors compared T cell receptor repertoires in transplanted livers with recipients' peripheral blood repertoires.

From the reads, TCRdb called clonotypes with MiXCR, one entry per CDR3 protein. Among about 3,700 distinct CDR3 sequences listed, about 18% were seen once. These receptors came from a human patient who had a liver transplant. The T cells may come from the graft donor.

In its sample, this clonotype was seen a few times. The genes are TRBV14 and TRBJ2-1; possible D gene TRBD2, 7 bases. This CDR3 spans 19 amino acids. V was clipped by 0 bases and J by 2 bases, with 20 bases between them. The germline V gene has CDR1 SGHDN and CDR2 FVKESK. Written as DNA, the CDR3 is TGTGCCAGCAGCCAAGATTTGATAAGGGGGGGAGCGGCCTACAATGAGCAGTTCTTC. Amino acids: CASSQDLIRGGAAYNEQFF.

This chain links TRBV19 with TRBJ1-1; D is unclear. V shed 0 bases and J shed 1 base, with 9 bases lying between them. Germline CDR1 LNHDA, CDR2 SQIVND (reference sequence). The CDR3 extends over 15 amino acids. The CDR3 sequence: CASSIDPGSNTEAFF. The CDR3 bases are TGTGCCAGTAGTATAGATCCAGGTTCGAACACTGAAGCTTTCTTT. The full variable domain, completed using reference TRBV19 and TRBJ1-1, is DGGITQSPKYLFRKEGQNVTLSCEQNLNHDAMYWYRQDPGQGLRLIYYSQIVNDFQKGDIAEGYSVSREKKESFPLTVTSAQKNPTAFYLCASSIDPGSNTEAFFGQGTRLTVV.

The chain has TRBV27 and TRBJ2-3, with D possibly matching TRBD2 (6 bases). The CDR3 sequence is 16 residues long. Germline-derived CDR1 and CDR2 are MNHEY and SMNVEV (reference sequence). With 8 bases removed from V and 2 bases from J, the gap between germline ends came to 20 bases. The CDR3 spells CASSLLSGATTDTQYF. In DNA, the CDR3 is TGTGCCAGCTCCCTCCTGTCGGGAGCTACCACAGATACGCAGTATTTT.

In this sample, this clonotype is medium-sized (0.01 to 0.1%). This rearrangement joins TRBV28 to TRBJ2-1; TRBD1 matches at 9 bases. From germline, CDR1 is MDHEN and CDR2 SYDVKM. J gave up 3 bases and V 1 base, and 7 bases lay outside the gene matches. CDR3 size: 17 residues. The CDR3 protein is CASSLSRQGGHYNEQFF. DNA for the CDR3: TGTGCCAGCAGTTTATCCAGACAGGGGGGACACTACAATGAGCAGTTCTTC.

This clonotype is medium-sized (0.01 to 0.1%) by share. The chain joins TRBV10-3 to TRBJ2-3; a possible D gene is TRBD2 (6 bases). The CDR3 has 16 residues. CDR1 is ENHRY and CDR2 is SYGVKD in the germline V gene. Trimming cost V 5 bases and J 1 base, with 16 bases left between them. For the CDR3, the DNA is TGTGCCATCAGTCCCACCGTTCGCGGGGGCACAGATACGCAGTATTTT. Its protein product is CAISPTVRGGTDTQYF.

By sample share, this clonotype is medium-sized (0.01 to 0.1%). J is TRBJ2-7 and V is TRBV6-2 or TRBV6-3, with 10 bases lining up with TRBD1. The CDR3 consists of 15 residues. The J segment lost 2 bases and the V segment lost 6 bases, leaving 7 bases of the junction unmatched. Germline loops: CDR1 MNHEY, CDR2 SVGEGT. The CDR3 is CASSRDRGPTYEQYF. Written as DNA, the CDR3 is TGTGCCAGCAGCAGGGACAGGGGTCCCACCTACGAGCAGTACTTC.

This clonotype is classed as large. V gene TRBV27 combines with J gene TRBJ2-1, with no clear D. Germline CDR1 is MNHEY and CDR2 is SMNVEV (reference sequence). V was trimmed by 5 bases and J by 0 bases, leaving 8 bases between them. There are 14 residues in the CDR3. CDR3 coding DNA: TGTGCCAGCAGTACTACGAGCTCCTACAATGAGCAGTTCTTC. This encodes CASSTTSSYNEQFF.

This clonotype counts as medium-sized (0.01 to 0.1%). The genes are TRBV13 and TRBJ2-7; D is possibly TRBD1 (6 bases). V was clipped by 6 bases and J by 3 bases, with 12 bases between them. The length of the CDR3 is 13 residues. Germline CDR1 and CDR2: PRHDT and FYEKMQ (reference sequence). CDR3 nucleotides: TGTGCCAGCAGTCAAAAGACAGGCTACGAGCAGTACTTC. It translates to CASSQKTGYEQYF.

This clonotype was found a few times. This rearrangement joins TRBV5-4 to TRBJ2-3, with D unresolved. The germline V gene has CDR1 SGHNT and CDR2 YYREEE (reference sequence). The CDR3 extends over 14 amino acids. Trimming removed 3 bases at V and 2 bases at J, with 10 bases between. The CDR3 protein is CASSSLAFTDTQYF. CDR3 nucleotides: TGTGCCAGCAGCTCATTAGCATTCACAGATACGCAGTATTTT.

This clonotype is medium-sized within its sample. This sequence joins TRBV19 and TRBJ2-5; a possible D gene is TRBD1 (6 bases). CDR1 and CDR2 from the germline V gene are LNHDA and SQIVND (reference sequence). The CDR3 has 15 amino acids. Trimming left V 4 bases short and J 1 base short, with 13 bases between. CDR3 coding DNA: TGTGCCAGTAGTACCGAAGACAGGCCCCAAGAGACCCAGTACTTC. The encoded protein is CASSTEDRPQETQYF.

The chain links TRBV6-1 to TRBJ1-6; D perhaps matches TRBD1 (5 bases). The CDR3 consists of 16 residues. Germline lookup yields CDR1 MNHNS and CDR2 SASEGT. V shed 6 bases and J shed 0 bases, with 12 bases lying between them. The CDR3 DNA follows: TGTGCCAGCAGCTATGGGGGGGGCTCCTATAATTCACCCCTCCACTTT. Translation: CASSYGGGSYNSPLHF.